A single sample is the source of the 21 T cell receptor beta chains below, sequenced in a study of blood T cell repertoires in COVID-19. Clones were read by immunoSEQ multiplex PCR, and TCRdb kept only the in-frame ones, dropping some. The repertoire consists of 65,000 to 85,000 clones, with more than 80% occurring once and the leading ten covering 2.7%. Sequenced material: peripheral blood. The receptor set was obtained from a man aged 50 to 60 with acute or convalescent COVID-19.

This chain connects TRBV7-2 to TRBJ1-5, with TRBD1 as a possible D gene (5 bases). This CDR3 spans 15 amino acids. Germline assignment: CDR1 SGHTA and CDR2 FQGNSA. Trimming removed 3 bases from V and 4 bases from J, with 13 bases in between. CDR3 loop: CASSFSGAGNQPQHF. The CDR3, as DNA: TGTGCCAGCAGCTTTAGCGGGGCTGGGAATCAGCCCCAGCATTTT. The complete variable domain, with remaining parts taken from reference TRBV7-2 and TRBJ1-5, reads GAGVSQSPSNKVTEKGKDVELRCDPISGHTALYWYRQSLGQGLEFLIYFQGNSAPDKSGLPSDRFSAERTGGSVSTLTIQRTQQEDSAVYLCASSFSGAGNQPQHFGDGTRLSIL.

The V and J genes are TRBV19 and TRBJ1-2; 9 positions match TRBD1. The CDR3 runs 14 residues. Germline V gives CDR1 LNHDA, CDR2 SQIVND (reference sequence). V lost 11 bases to trimming and J lost 9 bases; unmatched junction nucleotides: 16. Here the CDR3 DNA reads TGTGCCTCTCGGGGGACAGGGCGCGTCGTTAGCTACACCTTC. Its translation is CASRGTGRVVSYTF.

The chain couples TRBV12-3 or TRBV12-4 to TRBJ2-5, with TRBD1 as a possible D gene (6 bases). This CDR3 region has 13 residues. V lost 4 bases, J lost 1 base, and 7 bases lay in between. The CDR3 coding sequence is TGTGCCAGCAGTTGGGACATCCAAGAGACCCAGTACTTC. Translated: CASSWDIQETQYF.

The rearrangement links TRBV4-3 to TRBJ1-5; TRBD1 agrees at 7 bases. Unmatched junction bases numbered 5, after V lost 1 base and J lost 2 bases. Looked up from germline, CDR1 is LGHNA and CDR2 is YSLEER. The CDR3 spans 16 residues. This CDR3 reads CASSQGPGTGNQPQHF. The CDR3 DNA sequence: TGCGCCAGCAGCCAAGGACCCGGGACAGGCAATCAGCCCCAGCATTTT.

The chain combines TRBV19 with TRBJ2-3, with unresolved D. Germline V gene lookup returns CDR1 LNHDA and CDR2 SQIVND (reference sequence). The length of the CDR3 is 14 residues. The V gene lost 3 bases and the J gene lost 6 bases, with 13 bases spanning the gap. Here the CDR3 DNA reads TGTGCCAGTAGTATCGGTGACTTCGGGGATACGCAGTATTTT. Protein product: CASSIGDFGDTQYF.

The chain combines TRBV19 with TRBJ2-3; possibly TRBD2 for D (5 bases). The CDR3 covers 15 residues. Trimming took 5 bases from V and 4 from J, leaving 16 bases between them. Germline CDR1 reads LNHDA; CDR2 reads SQIVND (reference sequence). Here the CDR3 reads CASSLSLDGADTQYF. The CDR3, as DNA: TGTGCCAGTAGTCTCTCACTGGACGGGGCAGATACGCAGTATTTT.

This chain links TRBV30 with TRBJ1-2; TRBD1 is a possible D gene (6 bases). Germline V gene data show CDR1 as GTSNPN and CDR2 as SVGIG (reference sequence). This CDR3 is 13 amino acids long. The CDR3 here is CAERFGGADGYTF. The CDR3 nucleotides read TGTGCTGAACGATTTGGGGGGGCCGATGGCTACACCTTC.

In this sample, this clone turned up once. As DNA, the CDR3 is TGTGCCACCAGTGATTGGGGGACAGAAACCAATGGCTACACCTTC. This translates into CATSDWGTETNGYTF. The genes are TRBV24-1 and TRBJ1-2, with 7 bases that match TRBD1. V trimming: 2 bases; J trimming: 6 bases; junction bases outside the gene matches: 8. The CDR3 has 15 amino acids. Germline V gives CDR1 KGHDR, CDR2 SFDVKD.

The chain joins TRBV11-2 to TRBJ2-3; 12 bases fit TRBD2. The ends lost 5 bases at V and 0 bases at J; junction bases unmatched: 6. The germline V gene has CDR1 SGHAT and CDR2 FQNNGV. The CDR3 is made up of 17 amino acids. DNA of the CDR3: TGTGCCAGCAGCCCGAGGACTAGCGGGAAGAGCACAGATACGCAGTATTTT. Amino acids: CASSPRTSGKSTDTQYF.

This clone has only a few counts. V usage is TRBV18 and J usage is TRBJ1-4; 7 bases line up with TRBD1. Looked up from germline, CDR1 is KGHSH and CDR2 is LQKENI. V lost 6 bases to trimming and J lost 9 bases; unmatched junction nucleotides: 13. The CDR3 length is 15 residues. The CDR3 loop is CASSLSGTDDKKLFF. The CDR3 DNA is TGTGCCAGCTCTCTATCCGGGACAGACGATAAAAAACTGTTTTTT.

The chain links TRBV7-2 to TRBJ2-2; D is possibly TRBD2 (5 bases). V was trimmed by 5 bases and J by 6 bases, leaving 10 bases between them. The CDR3 is made up of 13 amino acids. Germline values: CDR1 SGHTA, CDR2 FQGNSA. The CDR3 loop reads CASSMARAGELFF. In nucleotides, the CDR3 is TGTGCCAGCAGCATGGCGCGGGCCGGGGAGCTGTTTTTT. The entire variable domain, with the rest obtained from reference TRBV7-2 and TRBJ2-2, is as follows: GAGVSQSPSNKVTEKGKDVELRCDPISGHTALYWYRQSLGQGLEFLIYFQGNSAPDKSGLPSDRFSAERTGGSVSTLTIQRTQQEDSAVYLCASSMARAGELFFGEGSRLTVL.

V usage is TRBV6-5 and J usage is TRBJ2-7, with 9 positions matching TRBD1. The germline V gene encodes CDR1 MNHEY and CDR2 SVGAGI. The CDR3 runs 13 residues. V lost 7 bases and J lost 3; bases outside the gene matches: 4. The CDR3 is CASNWDRVYEQYF. The DNA for the CDR3 is TGTGCCAGCAACTGGGACAGGGTCTACGAGCAGTACTTC.

V usage is TRBV11-3 and J usage is TRBJ2-5; D perhaps matches TRBD1 (5 bases). Trimming shortened V by 5 bases and J by 3 bases, and 16 bases separated the two germline ends. The CDR3 length is 15 residues. Germline V CDR1 and CDR2: SGHNT, YENEEA. The CDR3 DNA sequence: TGTGCCAGCAGCCATTGGACCGAAGGGGAAGAGACCCAGTACTTC. Protein sequence: CASSHWTEGEETQYF.

This chain connects TRBV7-6 to TRBJ1-2, with 11 nucleotides matching TRBD1. CDR3 size: 15 residues. The V gene's germline CDR1 is SGHVS and CDR2 FNYEAQ. With V trimmed by 4 bases and J by 4 bases, 5 bases remained unmatched. This chain's CDR3 is CASSYSDRGLYGYTF. CDR3 nucleotide sequence: TGTGCCAGCAGCTACTCGGACAGGGGGCTCTATGGCTACACCTTC.

This chain joins TRBV6-5 and TRBJ1-1, with D uncertain. CDR1 is MNHEY and CDR2 is SVGAGI in the germline V gene. The ends were cut back, 8 bases at V and 4 bases at J, with 14 bases in the middle. The CDR3 spans 13 residues. The CDR3 nucleotides read TGTGCCAGCCTCCGCACGCTAGGCACTGAAGCTTTCTTT. As protein: CASLRTLGTEAFF.

This clone was counted a few times. V and J are TRBV6-6 and TRBJ1-6, with D maybe TRBD1 (6 bases). The V end lost 2 bases, the J end lost 5 bases, and 10 bases lay between the germline ends. CDR3 size: 15 residues. Germline CDR1 MNHNY, CDR2 SVGAGI (reference sequence). In nucleotides, the CDR3 is TGTGCCAGCAGTTACACGGACAGCCATAATTCACCCCTCCACTTT. This gives the protein CASSYTDSHNSPLHF.

V and J are TRBV7-8 and TRBJ2-5, with D possibly TRBD2 on 5 matching bases. V was clipped by 0 bases and J by 7 bases, with 9 bases between them. The germline CDR1 and CDR2 sequences are SGHVS and FQNEAQ. The CDR3 length is 13 residues. The CDR3 DNA sequence: TGTGCCAGCAGCTTAGCGGGAGAGTGGACCCAGTACTTC. Translated, it gives CASSLAGEWTQYF. Full variable domain (missing parts from reference TRBV7-8 and TRBJ2-5): GAGVSQSPRYKVAKRGQDVALRCDPISGHVSLFWYQQALGQGPEFLTYFQNEAQLDKSGLPSDRFFAERPEGSVSTLKIQRTQQEDSAVYLCASSLAGEWTQYFGPGTRLLVL.

This sequence joins TRBV5-1 and TRBJ2-2; D unclear. CDR3 size: 14 residues. Germline values: CDR1 SGHRS, CDR2 YFSETQ. V lost 2 bases to trimming and J lost 0 bases, with 5 bases between them. CDR3 residues: CASSFGSNTGELFF. The CDR3 DNA reads TGCGCCAGCAGCTTCGGGTCGAACACCGGGGAGCTGTTTTTT.

V usage is TRBV7-9 and J usage is TRBJ2-5; TRBD1 aligns across 8 bases. Trimming took 6 bases from V and 1 from J; bases not matched to a gene: 7. CDR3 size: 15 residues. Germline CDR1 and CDR2: SEHNR and FQNEAQ (reference sequence). The DNA for the CDR3 is TGTGCCAGCAGTCCCCTTGGGACAGGCCAAGAGACCCAGTACTTC. Translated: CASSPLGTGQETQYF.

This sequence joins TRBV27 and TRBJ2-7; 11 bases agree with TRBD2. The germline V gene encodes CDR1 MNHEY and CDR2 SMNVEV (reference sequence). The CDR3 spans 17 residues. Trimming removed 5 bases from V and 4 bases from J; junction bases left unmatched: 13. CDR3 bases: TGTGCCAGCAGTCCACCGCATCCTAGCGGGAGGACTTACGAGCAGTACTTC. Protein product: CASSPPHPSGRTYEQYF.

The chain employs TRBV6-2 or TRBV6-3 and TRBJ2-7, with 12 bases aligning to TRBD2. The CDR3 is 17 amino acids. Per germline, CDR1 MNHEY and CDR2 SVGEGT. The V gene end was trimmed by 3 bases and the J gene end by 2 bases; junction bases not matched to a gene: 8. The CDR3 DNA sequence: TGTGCCAGCAGTTATCCCACTAGCGGGAGGCTTGCCTACGAGCAGTACTTC. It translates to CASSYPTSGRLAYEQYF.